This record covers a single TCR beta chain. What it recognizes is unknown. These data belong to a study of T cell responses to AZD1222 COVID-19 vaccine. The repertoire was sequenced with immunoSEQ multiplex PCR; TCRdb's copy has only in-frame clones and lacks some. Of approximately 70,000 clones listed, 60% to 85% are singletons. Notes on the study in general: Among AZD1222 vaccinees, only six were seropositive at baseline. Two doses of AZD1222 preceded a rise in Spike-specific TCR breadth and depth. There were vaccine-associated CD4 TCRs across spike, dominant at 160-218 and 743-854.

In germline, CDR1 is LNHDA, CDR2 SQIVND (reference sequence). This CDR3 contains 14 residues. The ends lost 5 bases at V and 0 bases at J; junction bases unmatched: 4. The TCR comes from an adult who received the AZD1222 COVID-19 vaccine. The chain is built from TRBV19 and TRBJ2-7; TRBD2 matches at 7 bases. Here the sequenced sample was peripheral blood, taken 28 days after the second AZD1222 dose. CDR3 protein: CASSLGGSSYEQYF. Here the CDR3 DNA reads TGTGCCAGTAGTCTGGGGGGGAGCTCCTACGAGCAGTACTTC.